This T cell receptor beta chain was sequenced during a study of T-cell memory formation after mild COVID-19. V lost 0 bases to trimming and J lost 6 bases, with 8 bases between them. This CDR3 region has 13 residues. The V gene's germline CDR1 is MGHRA and CDR2 YSYEKL. In TCRdb, the 5' RACE reads were re-called with MiXCR into one record per CDR3 protein. The sample has hundreds of thousands of distinct CDR3 sequences, approximately 19% seen once; the top ten hold roughly 20%. The chain uses TRBV4-1 and TRBJ2-5; perhaps TRBD1 as D (5 bases). Sequencing was carried out using PBMCs or a T cell subset sorted from them (not recorded which). The TCR originated in a man younger than 30 who had mild COVID-19 (a few samples of this study predate the infection). Cell type and time point are not known. The CDR3 DNA follows: TGCGCCAGCAGCCAAGATCCAGGGAAGACCCAGTACTTC. Its translation is CASSQDPGKTQYF.